The rows below give T cell receptor beta chains drawn from one sample of a study of shared clonotypes between healthy human individuals. Sequenced by immunoSEQ multiplex PCR; TCRdb stores in-frame clones only, minus some. The sample contains 950,000 to 1,300,000 clones, around 74% of which appear only once. Sequencing was done on a sample of memory CD4+ T cells sorted from blood. The receptors derive from a man in his late teens or twenties in good health. CDR3s include the opening cysteine and the closing phenylalanine or tryptophan. A D gene is named only where the DNA matches it firmly. Clone size is shown for a subset of rows, as once, few, many or a class of expanded clone.

d_gene	j_gene	v_gene	abundance	CDR3nt	CDR3aa
.	TRBJ2-2	TRBV7-2	once	TGTGCCAGCAGCATGACAGTAAACACCGGGGAGCTGTTTTTT	CASSMTVNTGELFF
.	TRBJ1-3	TRBV4-3	.	TGCGCCAGCAGCAGCAGGTACACAGATGGGGTCAAGAGCGAAAACACCATATATTTT	CASSSRYTDGVKSENTIYF
TRBD2	TRBJ2-3	TRBV5-4	.	TGTGCCAGCAGCTTGAAGACTAGCGGGGGAGATACGCAGTATTTT	CASSLKTSGGDTQYF
.	TRBJ1-1	TRBV19	few	TGTGCCAGTAGTCACAGGGTAGCGAACACTGAAGCTTTCTTT	CASSHRVANTEAFF
TRBD1	TRBJ2-5	TRBV18	many	TGTGCCAGCACTTATACCGGGACAGTGCAAGAGACCCAGTACTTC	CASTYTGTVQETQYF
.	TRBJ2-5	TRBV25-1	.	TGTGCCAGCAGTGAAACAGTAGAAGAGACCCAGTACTTC	CASSETVEETQYF
TRBD1	TRBJ2-6	TRBV2	many	TGTGCCAGCAGTGAATGGGACAGGGCCTCTGGGGCCAACGTCCTGACTTTC	CASSEWDRASGANVLTF
TRBD1	TRBJ2-7	TRBV6-1	.	TGTGCCAGCAGTCAGGGTCGGACAGGGGCCTACGAGCAGTACTTC	CASSQGRTGAYEQYF
.	TRBJ1-1	TRBV29-1	.	TGCAGCGGAGGGAGTAGTTACACTGAAGCTTTCTTT	CSGGSSYTEAFF
.	TRBJ1-4	TRBV4-3	.	TGCGCCAGCAGCCAAGAGGTAGCAGTCCCGAATGAAAAACTGTTTTTT	CASSQEVAVPNEKLFF
.	TRBJ1-5	TRBV6-1	.	TGTGCCAGCCAGGGAATGGGGAGCAATCAGCCCCAGCATTTT	CASQGMGSNQPQHF
.	TRBJ1-2	TRBV5-6	many	TGTGCCAGCAGCTTGGTGGGGGGTGGCTACACCTTC	CASSLVGGGYTF
TRBD2	TRBJ2-3	TRBV19	.	TGTGCCAGTAGTATGGGAGGGGTGGGCACAGATACGCAGTATTTT	CASSMGGVGTDTQYF
TRBD1	TRBJ1-6	TRBV28	few	TGTGCCAGCAGTCCCCGGACAGGCCTTTCCCTCCACTTT	CASSPRTGLSLHF
TRBD1	TRBJ1-5	TRBV4-1	.	TGCGCCAGCAGCCAACAACAGGGGAGCAATCAGCCCCAGCATTTT	CASSQQQGSNQPQHF
TRBD2	TRBJ2-2	TRBV15	once	TGTGCCACCAGCAGAGGCGGGGGTCGTACCGGGGAGCTGTTTTTT	CATSRGGGRTGELFF
TRBD1	TRBJ1-5	TRBV5-1	.	TGCGCCAGCAGCCCAGGGGGGGTCAATCAGCCCCAGCATTTT	CASSPGGVNQPQHF
TRBD1	TRBJ1-2	TRBV29-1	.	TGCAGCGTCTCCACCGGGACAGGTTCCGGCTACACCTTC	CSVSTGTGSGYTF
.	TRBJ2-7	TRBV7-9	.	TGTGCCAGCAGCTCCTGGCGGGGGCCTTACGAGCAGTACTTC	CASSSWRGPYEQYF
.	TRBJ2-4	TRBV2	.	TGTGCCAGCAAAAGGGGAGGAGGCAAAAACATTCAGTACTTC	CASKRGGGKNIQYF
TRBD2	TRBJ2-3	TRBV6-1	.	TGTGCCAGCAGTGAGCGGGGGTTTCTAACAGATACGCAGTATTTT	CASSERGFLTDTQYF
TRBD1	TRBJ1-6	TRBV6-1	.	TGTGCCAGCAGTGATGGACAGGGGGCGCGGTCACCCCTCCACTTT	CASSDGQGARSPLHF
.	TRBJ2-7	TRBV20-1	.	TGCAGTGCTAGAAGCTCGTACGAGCAGTACTTC	CSARSSYEQYF
.	TRBJ2-6	TRBV11-2	.	TGTGCCAGCAGCTTAGAACTGTTCTCTGGGGCCAACGTCCTGACTTTC	CASSLELFSGANVLTF
TRBD1	TRBJ2-7	TRBV2	.	TGTGCCAGCAGCCGGACAGGCTTAGGGGAGCAGTACTTC	CASSRTGLGEQYF
.	TRBJ1-2	TRBV10-2	.	TGCGCCAGCAGTAGTCAGGGGAACTATGGCTACACCTTC	CASSSQGNYGYTF
.	TRBJ1-3	TRBV14	.	TGTGCCAGCAGCCAGTTCACCGGGACAAAAGTTGGCACCATATATTTT	CASSQFTGTKVGTIYF
.	TRBJ1-1	TRBV10-3	.	TGTGCCATCAGCAGCGTGGGGGACACTGAAGCTTTCTTT	CAISSVGDTEAFF
.	TRBJ2-5	TRBV9	.	TGTGCCAGCAGCGTGGCTAGGAGGGAGACCCAGTACTTC	CASSVARRETQYF
TRBD1	TRBJ2-3	TRBV10-3	.	TGTGCCATCAGCACCGGGACAGGGGCCATTGGCACAGATACGCAGTATTTT	CAISTGTGAIGTDTQYF
.	TRBJ1-2	TRBV19	.	TGTGCCAGTAGTATAAAAGGAGACTATGGCTACACCTTC	CASSIKGDYGYTF
TRBD1	TRBJ1-2	TRBV30	.	TGTGCCTGGAGTGATACGAGCAGGGGGGGAGGCTACACCTTC	CAWSDTSRGGGYTF
.	TRBJ2-3	TRBV2	.	TGTGCCAGCGGGGTCACAGATACGCAGTATTTT	CASGVTDTQYF
TRBD1	TRBJ2-6	TRBV5-4	.	TGTGCCAGCAGCTTACCGACAGGGACTGGGGCCAACGTCCTGACTTTC	CASSLPTGTGANVLTF
.	TRBJ1-6	TRBV5-6	.	TGTGCCAGCAGCTGGGGACCGCTCAATTCACCCCTCCACTTT	CASSWGPLNSPLHF
.	TRBJ1-2	TRBV2	.	TGTGCCAGCAGTGACAGACAATTGCACTATGGCTACACCTTC	CASSDRQLHYGYTF
.	TRBJ1-2	TRBV7-2	.	TGTGCCAGCAGCTTATCAGGAAAGAATGGCTACACCTTC	CASSLSGKNGYTF
.	TRBJ2-7	TRBV10-3	few	TGTGCCATCAGTGAAGGGGGGACACCGTACGAGCAGTACTTC	CAISEGGTPYEQYF
TRBD2	TRBJ2-7	TRBV10-3	once	TGTGCCATCAGTGAGTCAGGCGGGAGCTCCTACGAGCAGTACTTC	CAISESGGSSYEQYF
.	TRBJ1-2	TRBV9	.	TGTGCCAGCAGCGTTCCAGGGAATGGCTACACCTTC	CASSVPGNGYTF
.	TRBJ1-5	TRBV6-4	.	TGTGCCAGCAGTGACTCGAGGGGGGGATCCCAGCATTTT	CASSDSRGGSQHF
.	TRBJ2-3	TRBV21-1	.	TGTGCCAGCAGTTTCCCCGGGGGGGAATCAGATACGCAGTATTTT	CASSFPGGESDTQYF
.	TRBJ2-1	TRBV6-4	.	TGTGCCAGCAGTGTCACATATCTCTACAATGAGCAGTTCTTC	CASSVTYLYNEQFF
.	TRBJ1-1	TRBV19	.	TGTGCCAGTAGTATAGACAGGGGCCAAGCTTTCTTT	CASSIDRGQAFF
.	TRBJ2-1	TRBV11-2	.	TGTGCCAGCAGCTTAGATGGAAGTATATACAATGAGCAGTTCTTC	CASSLDGSIYNEQFF
.	TRBJ2-2	TRBV18	.	TGTGCCAGCTCACCTGGGCTAACGGACACCGGGGAGCTGTTTTTT	CASSPGLTDTGELFF
.	TRBJ1-2	TRBV9	.	TGTGCCAGCAGCGTAGAGCCAGGATTGGTCGGCTACACCTTC	CASSVEPGLVGYTF
TRBD1	TRBJ2-1	TRBV6-5	.	TGTGCCAGCTACGGGACAGGGTCCTACAATGAGCAGTTCTTC	CASYGTGSYNEQFF
.	TRBJ2-2	TRBV10-3	.	TGTGCCATCAGTGAGTCCAAGAACACCGGGGAGCTGTTTTTT	CAISESKNTGELFF
.	TRBJ2-1	TRBV27	.	TGTGCCAGCAGCATGGACTTCGGCTCCTACAATGAGCAGTTCTTC	CASSMDFGSYNEQFF
TRBD1	TRBJ1-4	TRBV7-2	.	TGTGCCAGCAGCACCCGGACAGGGGATGAAAAACTGTTTTTT	CASSTRTGDEKLFF
.	TRBJ2-1	TRBV25-1	.	TGTGCCAGCAGTGAAACAAGGAAGGCAAATGAGCAGTTCTTC	CASSETRKANEQFF
.	TRBJ1-2	TRBV11-2	.	TGTGCCAGCAGTCGAGGGAATAACTATGGCTACACCTTC	CASSRGNNYGYTF
TRBD1	TRBJ1-2	TRBV29-1	once	TGCAGCGTTAAGACCGGGACAGGTTATGGCTACACCTTC	CSVKTGTGYGYTF
.	TRBJ2-5	TRBV19	.	TGTGCCAGTAGTATAACAGGGCTAGAGACCCAGTACTTC	CASSITGLETQYF